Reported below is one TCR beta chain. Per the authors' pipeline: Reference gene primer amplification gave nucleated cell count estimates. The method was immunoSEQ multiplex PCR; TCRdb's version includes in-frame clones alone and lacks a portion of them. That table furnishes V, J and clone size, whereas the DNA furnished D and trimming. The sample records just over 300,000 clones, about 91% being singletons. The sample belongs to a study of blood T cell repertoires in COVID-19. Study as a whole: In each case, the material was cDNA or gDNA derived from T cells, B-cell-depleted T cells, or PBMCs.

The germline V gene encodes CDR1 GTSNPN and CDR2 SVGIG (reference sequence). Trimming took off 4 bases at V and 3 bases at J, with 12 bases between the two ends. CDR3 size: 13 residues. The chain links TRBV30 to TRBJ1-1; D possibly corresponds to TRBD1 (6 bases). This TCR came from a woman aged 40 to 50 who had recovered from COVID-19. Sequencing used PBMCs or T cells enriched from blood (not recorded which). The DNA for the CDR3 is TGTGCCTGGACTGAGGGGGGGTACACTGAAGCTTTCTTT. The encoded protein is CAWTEGGYTEAFF.